This record covers a single T cell receptor (beta chain). The antigen is not known. A junction end diverges from the germline sequence, so it may reflect a read error. This entry comes from a study of vaccination and CD4 T cells after COVID-19. About the research overall: The post-COVID sampling time was a median roughly 99 days after diagnosis, ranging from 35 to 161.

This CDR3 is built from 17 residues. Germline CDR1 is DFQATT and CDR2 is SNEGSKA (reference sequence). The treatment was: roughly 10-day PBMC culture with coronavirus spike peptide pools or control peptides (ViraFEST assay). Sequencing of DNA taken from cultured CD4+ T cells relied on the Oncomine TCR Beta short-read assay. TCRdb re-called the PCR reads through MiXCR, storing one row per CDR3 protein. This table holds some 15,000 distinct CDR3 sequences, less than 35% found once. The V and J genes are TRBV20-1 and TRBJ2-6; 10 nucleotides match TRBD1. Sequencing was carried out using cultured CD4+ T cells from blood. This clonotype originated in a human donor with COVID-19. The DNA of the CDR3 is TGCAGTGCTAGTGGGACAGGGGCAAGAAGGGGGGCCAACGTCTTGACTTTC. The encoded protein is CSASGTGARRGANVLTF.